This T cell receptor (beta chain) was found in a study of cytomegalovirus exposure and HLA in healthy donors. The study, taken as a whole, reports: Earlier findings revealed that most TCR beta V segments proved productive either about 87% or about 30% of the time. Judged likely to be a sequencing artifact was a cluster of highly shared sequence variants. Information on immune exposure was restricted to one variable (CMV serostatus).

PCR primers comprised 60 Vbeta and 13 Jbeta primers. Original processing methods: Some 10 million of 65 million to 95 million unique TCR beta chains were shared, per a later count. The method was immunoSEQ multiplex PCR; TCRdb's version includes in-frame clones alone and lacks a portion of them. V and J calls and clone size are as listed in that table; D and trimming were resolved from the DNA. This sample carries over 100,000 clones, approximately 85% of them seen once, and the ten largest clones take around 8.1%. The CDR3 has 14 residues. In germline, CDR1 is SGHRS, CDR2 YFSETQ. Trimming took off 5 bases at V and 0 bases at J, with 12 bases between the two ends. Concerning this clone itself: The antigen remains unidentified.

The sample was PBMCs. The sequence was obtained from a woman in her forties or fifties in good health and CMV-seropositive. The chain uses TRBV5-1 and TRBJ2-7; weak D call: TRBD1 (6 bases). This CDR3 reads CASRTGPSSYEQYF. As DNA, the CDR3 is TGCGCCAGCAGAACAGGGCCTAGCTCCTACGAGCAGTACTTC.